One sample yielded the 21 T cell receptor beta chains listed below, sequenced in a study of PD-1 blockade in classical Hodgkin lymphoma. The protocol was immunoSEQ multiplex PCR, while the TCRdb copy is restricted to in-frame clones and leaves out a portion. The sample lists about 60,000 clones, around nine tenths occurring once. Regarding time point: cycle 4 day 1 (C4D1), after five to seven weeks of nivolumab. Each patient relapsed following autologous stem cell transplantation, and prior brentuximab vedotin exposure differed. The source material was peripheral blood mononuclear cells (PBMCs), sampled before the fourth cycle of nivolumab. Every receptor here comes from a human donor with classical Hodgkin lymphoma.

The V gene is TRBV7-6, the J gene TRBJ1-1; no firm D call. CDR1 and CDR2 (germline): SGHVS, FNYEAQ. The CDR3 spans 13 residues. The V gene lost 5 bases and the J gene lost 1 base, with 8 bases spanning the gap. CDR3 sequence: CASSPGPNTEAFF. The CDR3 region has the DNA TGTGCCAGCAGCCCCGGACCGAACACTGAAGCTTTCTTT.

The genes are TRBV7-9 and TRBJ2-7; D unresolved. CDR3 length: 13 amino acids. V shed 0 bases and J shed 0 bases, with 3 bases lying between them. Germline-derived CDR1 and CDR2 are SEHNR and FQNEAQ (reference sequence). CDR3 protein: CASSLANSYEQYF. In DNA, the CDR3 is TGTGCCAGCAGCTTAGCCAACTCCTACGAGCAGTACTTC.

Here the CDR3 reads CASSPDGVWNTGELFF. The DNA of the CDR3 is TGTGCCAGCAGCCCCGACGGGGTCTGGAACACCGGGGAGCTGTTTTTT. The chain combines TRBV4-2 with TRBJ2-2; D might be TRBD2 (5 bases). Germline-derived CDR1 and CDR2 are LGHNA and YNFKEQ. The V end lost 4 bases, the J end lost 1 base, and 13 bases lay between the germline ends. The CDR3 contains 16 residues.

The chain carries TRBV5-5 and TRBJ2-3, with 10 bases fitting TRBD2. CDR1 and CDR2 from the germline V gene are SGHKS and YYEKEE (reference sequence). The CDR3 has 16 amino acids. V shed 4 bases and J 3 bases; nucleotides not matched to a gene: 8. The CDR3 protein is CASSQQPSGRTDTQYF. DNA of the CDR3: TGTGCCAGCAGCCAGCAGCCTAGCGGGAGAACAGATACGCAGTATTTT.

By share, this clone counts as medium-sized. The chain recombines TRBV4-1 with TRBJ1-1; perhaps TRBD1 as D (6 bases). V was shortened by 0 bases and J by 4 bases, with 9 bases between the two germline ends. The CDR3 loop spans 14 amino acids. In germline, CDR1 is MGHRA, CDR2 YSYEKL. CDR3 DNA: TGCGCCAGCAGCCAAGAAGGGGGGATCACTGAAGCTTTCTTT. As protein: CASSQEGGITEAFF.

A note on this clone: One end of the junction is discordant with germline, which a read error may explain. The sample contains more than one DNA sequence encoding this CDR3. The V call is TRBV28, the J call TRBJ1-5; D is ambiguous. CDR3 length: 12 residues. The germline V gene has CDR1 MDHEN and CDR2 SYDVKM. CDR3 sequence (DNA): TGCGCCAGCAGTTTTATGAGTCAGCCCCAGCATTTT. Translation gives CASSFMSQPQHF. The full variable domain, rest sourced from reference TRBV28 and TRBJ1-5, is DVKVTQSSRYLVKRTGEKVFLECVQDMDHENMFWYRQDPGLGLRLIYFSYDVKMKEKGDIPEGYSVSREKKERFSLILESASTNQTSMYLCASSFMSQPQHFGDGTRLSIL.

J is TRBJ2-7 and V is TRBV28; TRBD1 is a possible D gene (6 bases). Germline loops: CDR1 MDHEN, CDR2 SYDVKM. The CDR3 runs to 15 residues. Trimming removed 1 base from V and 5 bases from J, with 15 bases in between. The CDR3 here is CASSLFLTGKDEQYF. The CDR3 region has the DNA TGTGCCAGCAGTTTATTCCTCACAGGGAAGGACGAGCAGTACTTC.

This rearrangement joins TRBV20-1 to TRBJ1-6; 8 positions agree with TRBD1. The CDR3 contains 10 residues. The V gene's germline CDR1 is DFQATT and CDR2 SNEGSKA (reference sequence). The V segment lost 3 bases and the J segment 16 bases; nucleotides outside the gene matches: 2. The CDR3 nucleotides read TGCAGTGCTAGGGACAGGGAACTCCACTTT. Its protein product is CSARDRELHF.

The V call is TRBV10-2, the J call TRBJ2-1; D may match TRBD1 or TRBD2 (6 bases each). CDR1 and CDR2 from the germline V gene are WSHSY and SAAADI. The V gene lost 6 bases and the J gene lost 4 bases, with 13 bases spanning the gap. This CDR3 spans 14 amino acids. CDR3 loop: CASRRDTLYNEQFF. For the CDR3, the DNA is TGCGCCAGCAGGCGGGACACTTTATACAATGAGCAGTTCTTC.

This clone was seen more than once but under ten times. The chain is built from TRBV27 and TRBJ2-2; TRBD2 matches 11 bases. Trimming removed 2 bases from V and 5 bases from J; junction bases left unmatched: 4. In germline, CDR1 is MNHEY, CDR2 SMNVEV (reference sequence). This CDR3 region has 16 residues. The DNA for the CDR3 is TGTGCCAGCAGTTTACTAGCGGGGGGCGGAACCGGGGAGCTGTTTTTT. Amino acid sequence: CASSLLAGGGTGELFF.

This clone appeared a single time. The chain has TRBV4-1 and TRBJ1-2; possible D gene TRBD1, 5 bases. This CDR3 is 15 amino acids long. CDR1 is MGHRA, CDR2 YSYEKL, per germline. The V end was cut by 0 bases, the J end by 4 bases, with 12 bases between. CDR3: CASSQENGGIYGYTF. In nucleotides, the CDR3 is TGCGCCAGCAGCCAAGAAAATGGGGGGATCTATGGCTACACCTTC.

The chain links TRBV29-1 to TRBJ2-3; D is perhaps TRBD2 (5 bases). Deletions cut 6 bases from V and 4 bases from J, with 11 bases between. Germline CDR1 is SQVTM and CDR2 is ANQGSEA. The CDR3 has 12 amino acids. CDR3 protein: CSVGSHPDTQYF. The CDR3 coding sequence is TGCAGCGTGGGGAGTCACCCAGATACGCAGTATTTT.

V and J are TRBV10-3 and TRBJ1-3; TRBD1 is a possible D gene (5 bases). Germline CDR1 is ENHRY and CDR2 is SYGVKD. V lost 10 bases and J lost 2, with 21 bases in between. This CDR3 has 16 amino acids. CDR3 sequence reads: CATWSPETDPGNTIYF. The DNA for the CDR3 is TGTGCCACCTGGAGTCCGGAGACAGACCCTGGAAACACCATATATTTT.

The rearrangement joins TRBV10-3 to TRBJ2-1; 7 nucleotides line up with TRBD2. V was pared by 7 bases and J by 2 bases, with 11 bases of the junction left unmatched. Germline lookup yields CDR1 ENHRY and CDR2 SYGVKD. The CDR3 is made up of 16 amino acids. CDR3: CAITPVASGAYNEQFF. The CDR3 DNA reads as TGTGCCATCACCCCTGTTGCTAGCGGAGCCTACAATGAGCAGTTCTTC.

V usage is TRBV29-1 and J usage is TRBJ2-1; TRBD2 aligns across 11 bases. Germline CDR1 reads SQVTM; CDR2 reads ANQGSEA. The CDR3 contains 14 residues. The trim removed 3 bases at V and 4 bases at J, leaving 2 bases unmatched. CDR3 loop: CSVEASGRYNEQFF. The CDR3, as DNA: TGCAGCGTTGAGGCTAGCGGGAGGTACAATGAGCAGTTCTTC.

The chain couples TRBV7-8 to TRBJ2-4; D remains unclear. Germline CDR1 reads SGHVS; CDR2 reads FQNEAQ. V lost 1 base, J lost 7 bases, and 8 bases lay in between. This CDR3 region has 13 residues. The CDR3 protein is CASSLGGFNIQYF. CDR3 sequence (DNA): TGTGCCAGCAGCTTAGGGGGATTTAACATTCAGTACTTC.

The chain has TRBV7-2 and TRBJ2-7; D is possibly TRBD2 (5 bases). Looked up from germline, CDR1 is SGHTA and CDR2 is FQGNSA. V was shortened by 2 bases and J by 3 bases, with 14 bases between the two germline ends. This CDR3 region has 15 residues. CDR3 sequence reads: CASSLLPGNYYEQYF. The CDR3 bases are TGTGCCAGCAGCTTACTCCCGGGAAACTACTACGAGCAGTACTTC.

The chain uses TRBV11-2 and TRBJ1-2; no firm D call. Trimming removed 11 bases from V and 8 bases from J, with 27 bases in between. This CDR3 spans 15 amino acids. Germline CDR1 is SGHAT and CDR2 is FQNNGV. CDR3 sequence (DNA): TGTGCCGGGCAGCTTATCCGACCTGGGATTGGCGGCTACACCTTC. Translated: CAGQLIRPGIGGYTF.

The chain's CDR3 is CATTSGGAVEQFF. DNA of the CDR3: TGTGCCACTACTAGCGGGGGGGCGGTTGAGCAGTTCTTC. V is TRBV13 and J is TRBJ2-1; 13 bases agree with TRBD2. The trim removed 10 bases at V and 9 bases at J, leaving 6 bases unmatched. CDR3 length: 13 amino acids. The germline gives CDR1 PRHDT, CDR2 FYEKMQ (reference sequence).

V and J are TRBV4-1 and TRBJ1-1; possibly TRBD1 for D (5 bases). CDR1 is MGHRA and CDR2 is YSYEKL in the germline V gene. Trimming pared 1 base from V and 7 bases from J, leaving 22 bases between. The CDR3 runs 17 residues. CDR3 DNA sequence: TGCGCCAGCAGCCAAGGACCCGGGACCCCCGGACCCCTTGAAGCTTTCTTT. This encodes CASSQGPGTPGPLEAFF.

This rearrangement joins TRBV25-1 to TRBJ2-5; TRBD1 aligns across 9 bases. J was trimmed by 4 bases and V by 4 bases; bases with no gene match: 13. The germline gives CDR1 MGHDK, CDR2 SYGVNS. This CDR3 is built from 17 residues. CDR3 region: CASSVTGQGFFSETQYF. CDR3 in DNA: TGTGCCAGCAGTGTCACCGGACAGGGGTTCTTTTCAGAGACCCAGTACTTC.